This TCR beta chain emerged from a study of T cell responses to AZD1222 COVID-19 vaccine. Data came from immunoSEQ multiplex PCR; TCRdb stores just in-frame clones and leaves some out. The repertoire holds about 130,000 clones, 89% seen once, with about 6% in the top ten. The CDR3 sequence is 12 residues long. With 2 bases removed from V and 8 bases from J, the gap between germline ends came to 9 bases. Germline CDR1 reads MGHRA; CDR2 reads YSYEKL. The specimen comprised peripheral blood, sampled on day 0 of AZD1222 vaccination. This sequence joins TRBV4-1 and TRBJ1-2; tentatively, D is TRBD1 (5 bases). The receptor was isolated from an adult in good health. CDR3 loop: CASSQNRGGYTF. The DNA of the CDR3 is TGCGCCAGCAGCCAAAATCGGGGGGGCTACACCTTC.